This note documents a single TCR beta chain sequence. The data originate from a study of blood T cell repertoires in COVID-19. Study in general: Sources were T cells, B-cell-depleted T cells, or PBMCs; the material itself was cDNA or gDNA.

The CDR3 runs 14 residues. V shed 2 bases, J shed 5 bases, and the junction held 6 bases outside the gene matches. Germline assignment: CDR1 MNHEY and CDR2 SVGEGT. As handled by the study authors: Reference gene primer amplification gave estimated nucleated cell counts. Assay used: immunoSEQ multiplex PCR; TCRdb lists only in-frame clones, some missing. Clonal size and the V and J genes are those of that table, whereas D and trimming came from the DNA. The table shows about 170,000 clones, with approximately 79% occurring only once. The sample consisted of peripheral blood. The V call is TRBV6-2 or TRBV6-3, the J call TRBJ2-7; 7 bases fit TRBD2. This clonotype was obtained from a woman aged 40 to 50 with COVID-19, enrolled during active disease. The CDR3 protein is CASSYPGGGNEQYV. For the CDR3, the DNA is TGTGCCAGCAGTTACCCTGGCGGGGGAAACGAGCAGTACGTC.